These T cell receptor beta chains were read from a single sample in a study of OX40 agonist ivuxolimab in advanced cancers. Measured with immunoSEQ multiplex PCR; TCRdb has only the in-frame clones, and not every one. The sample lists 55,000 to 60,000 clones, 75% to 90% occurring once. Material: CD4+ or CD8+ T cells sorted from blood, obtained in a trial of the OX40 agonist ivuxolimab. Receptor source: an adult with an advanced solid tumor such as melanoma, head and neck, liver or kidney cancer. CDR3s include the opening cysteine and the closing phenylalanine or tryptophan. D genes are given only for firm matches. Rows may omit the clone size; those that give it use once, few, many or a size class.

V gene	J gene	D gene	clone size	CDR3 DNA	CDR3 protein
TRBV7-3	TRBJ2-1	TRBD2	-	TGTGCCAGCAGCTCTACTAGCGACGACAATGAGCAGTTCTTC	CASSSTSDDNEQFF
TRBV4-1	TRBJ2-5	-	few	TGCGCCAGCAGCCAAGATATAATGTCTCAAGAGACCCAGTACTTC	CASSQDIMSQETQYF
TRBV2	TRBJ1-6	TRBD1	-	TGTGCCAGCATCGAAAGGACAGGACGGCATTCACCCCTCCACTTT	CASIERTGRHSPLHF
TRBV18	TRBJ1-1	TRBD1	-	TGTGCCAGCTCATCGGACAGGGGGAACACTGAAGCTTTCTTT	CASSSDRGNTEAFF
TRBV10-3	TRBJ2-5	-	-	TGTGCCATCAGTGATTTGCCGGAGGAGACCCAGTACTTC	CAISDLPEETQYF
TRBV11-2	TRBJ2-7	TRBD1	-	TGTGCCAGCATGAGCCGGGACAGGTCGAGACACGAGCAGTACTTC	CASMSRDRSRHEQYF
TRBV7-3	TRBJ1-1	-	-	TGTGCCAGCAGCTTTGGAGTTGACACTGAAGCTTTCTTT	CASSFGVDTEAFF
TRBV2	TRBJ2-5	-	-	TGTGCCAGCAGTGCGATCGAGTACCAAGAGACCCAGTACTTC	CASSAIEYQETQYF
TRBV11-3	TRBJ2-5	-	-	TGTGCCAGCAGCCAAGGGATCCAAGAGACCCAGTACTTC	CASSQGIQETQYF
TRBV18	TRBJ2-7	TRBD2	-	TGTGCCAGCTCACCATCCGGGACTAGCGATAGCACCTACGAGCAGTACTTC	CASSPSGTSDSTYEQYF
TRBV29-1	TRBJ2-1	TRBD2	-	TGCAGCGTGTCCCCTAGCGGGAGAATCAATGAGCAGTTCTTC	CSVSPSGRINEQFF
TRBV30	TRBJ2-5	-	once	TGTGCCTGGAGCGCCGACCAAGAGACCCAGTACTTC	CAWSADQETQYF
TRBV30	TRBJ2-7	TRBD2	-	TGTGCCTGGAGCGTCGGGGTGAGGGAGGGAGACGAGCAGTACTTC	CAWSVGVREGDEQYF
TRBV5-1	TRBJ2-7	-	-	TGCGCCAGCAACAACCTACAGGACTACGAGCAGTACTTC	CASNNLQDYEQYF
TRBV5-4	TRBJ2-7	-	-	TGTGCCAGCAGCGGCGGGACGGGAGAATACGAGCAGTACTTC	CASSGGTGEYEQYF
TRBV18	TRBJ1-2	-	-	TGTGCCAGCTCACCACGCGAAAGCTATGGCTACACCTTC	CASSPRESYGYTF
TRBV5-1	TRBJ1-2	-	-	TGCGCCAGCAGCTTGGAAGCGGACTATGGCTACACCTTC	CASSLEADYGYTF
TRBV28	TRBJ1-4	-	-	TGTGCCAGCAGTCAGGACCCCCTTGGAAAACTGTTTTTT	CASSQDPLGKLFF
TRBV25-1	TRBJ2-2	-	-	TGTGCCAGCAGTGACCCGGGGGCCGGAACCGGGGAGCTGTTTTTT	CASSDPGAGTGELFF